This is a list of T cell receptor beta chains from one sample in a study of T cell responses to AZD1222 COVID-19 vaccine. Here immunoSEQ multiplex PCR was the method, and the copy in TCRdb shows in-frame clones only, minus some. The data show 95,000 to 150,000 clones, approximately 92% seen once. The sample consisted of peripheral blood, taken on day 0 of AZD1222 vaccination. These receptors all come from an adult in good health. Each CDR3 is given with its conserved first and last residue. The order of the fields is V gene, CDR3 protein.

TRBV5-1 CASSPEGILTIGYTF
TRBV30 CAWSVLGQAGNTIYF
TRBV27 CASSLSGGGFTEAFF
TRBV3-1/TRBV3-2 CASSHRGCVGSPNYGYTF
TRBV9 CASSVTLDARPGYGYTF
TRBV6-5 CASSPTGGGNTEAFF
TRBV27 CASHSYSSYEQYF
TRBV7-3 CASSPVGVNTDTQYF
TRBV6-5 CASPSTENTGELFF
TRBV27 CASSYGTAAFYEQYF
TRBV9 CASSASLGTPSVGYEQYF
TRBV5-1 CASSLEGVAPLHF
TRBV4-3 CASSPKMVEATNEKLFF
TRBV7-8 CASSRHTSGSGEQYF
TRBV27 CASRIQAGNSPLHF
TRBV28 CASSSPGQGGEKLFF
TRBV12-5 CASGAGQGFAGELFF
TRBV7-3 CASSSGAGTGFYEQYF
TRBV9 CASSVAFAGAEGGNTIYF
TRBV19 CASSIAGLSLSNQPQHF
TRBV18 CASSPSRTERYGYTF
TRBV2 CASSPGTGVHGYTF
TRBV5-1 CASSWGLAGFIGRNEQFF
TRBV9 CASSVGGPDEQFF
TRBV9 CASSVGAGGTDTQYF
TRBV18 CASSPDQSSYNSPLHF
TRBV4-1 CASRTVGGGSNYGYTF
TRBV27 CASSDRGPGEKLFF
TRBV14 CASSQNRNYGYTF
TRBV28 CASSLEEFPAAYEQYF
TRBV18 CASSGDMTLVSEQYF
TRBV19 CASDPGPNRVNEKLFF
TRBV3-1/TRBV3-2 CASSSPDTSYNSPLHF
TRBV2 CASMGEINSPLHF
TRBV28 CASTGGAAAYEQYF
TRBV3-1/TRBV3-2 CASSQAAGWYEQYF